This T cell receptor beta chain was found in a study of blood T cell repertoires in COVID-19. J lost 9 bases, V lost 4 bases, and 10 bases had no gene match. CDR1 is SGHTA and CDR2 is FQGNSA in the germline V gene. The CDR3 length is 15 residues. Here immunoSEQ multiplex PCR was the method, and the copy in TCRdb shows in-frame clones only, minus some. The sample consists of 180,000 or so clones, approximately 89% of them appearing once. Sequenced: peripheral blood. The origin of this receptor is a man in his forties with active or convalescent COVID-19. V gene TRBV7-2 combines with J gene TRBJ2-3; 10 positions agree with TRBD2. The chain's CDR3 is CASSSGRLAGVTQYF. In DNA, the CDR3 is TGTGCCAGCAGCTCTGGGAGGCTAGCGGGAGTCACGCAGTATTTT.